One sample yielded the 8 T cell receptor beta chains listed below, sequenced in a study of blood T cell repertoires in COVID-19. Method: immunoSEQ multiplex PCR; TCRdb's copy keeps in-frame clones and lacks some. The sample includes 200,000 to 300,000 clones, about 88% of them seen just once. Sample: peripheral blood. The source is a man aged 25 to 45 with active or convalescent COVID-19.

J is TRBJ1-5 and V is TRBV27; 8 bases align to TRBD1. Trimming removed 5 bases from V and 5 bases from J; junction bases left unmatched: 11. Germline loops: CDR1 MNHEY, CDR2 SMNVEV (reference sequence). The CDR3 is made up of 16 amino acids. CDR3 coding DNA: TGTGCCAGCAGTCCCGGACAGGGCCAGGGAGATCAGCCCCAGCATTTT. This translates into CASSPGQGQGDQPQHF.

The chain combines TRBV9 with TRBJ2-2; D is perhaps TRBD1 (6 bases). This CDR3 comprises 16 residues. Per germline, CDR1 SGDLS and CDR2 YYNGEE. V was shortened by 3 bases and J by 0 bases, with 12 bases between the two germline ends. This CDR3 is CASSEGDRPNTGELFF. CDR3 in DNA: TGTGCCAGCAGCGAGGGGGACCGTCCGAACACCGGGGAGCTGTTTTTT.

The chain carries TRBV7-2 and TRBJ2-2; the match to TRBD2 covers 12 bases. The germline CDR1 and CDR2 sequences are SGHTA and FQGNSA. The J segment lost 3 bases and the V segment lost 6 bases, leaving 5 bases of the junction unmatched. CDR3 length: 16 amino acids. CDR3 bases: TGTGCCAGCAGATCAGGACTAGCGGGACACACCGGGGAGCTGTTTTTT. Protein product: CASRSGLAGHTGELFF.

In this sample, this clone turned up once. V is TRBV5-8 and J is TRBJ1-1, with D perhaps matching TRBD1 (5 bases). V was clipped by 4 bases and J by 1 base, with 11 bases between them. This CDR3 spans 14 amino acids. Germline assignment: CDR1 SGHTS and CDR2 YDEGEE. The chain's CDR3 is CASSRAQGNTEAFF. The CDR3 bases are TGTGCCAGCAGCCGTGCCCAGGGGAACACTGAAGCTTTCTTT.

The chain employs TRBV6-6 and TRBJ1-1; TRBD1 aligns across 8 bases. The J segment lost 1 base and the V segment lost 6 bases, leaving 7 bases of the junction unmatched. CDR1 and CDR2 from the germline V gene are MNHNY and SVGAGI (reference sequence). The CDR3 is 15 amino acids. The CDR3 sequence is CASRTQGAGNTEAFF. CDR3 sequence (DNA): TGTGCCAGCAGAACGCAGGGGGCAGGGAACACTGAAGCTTTCTTT.

The chain joins TRBV19 to TRBJ1-5, with 7 bases matching TRBD1. Germline CDR1 LNHDA, CDR2 SQIVND (reference sequence). The length of the CDR3 is 13 residues. The CDR3 region has the DNA TGTGCTTGCAGCCAGGGGGTCAATCAGCCCCAGCATTTT. Translation: CACSQGVNQPQHF.

The J gene is TRBJ2-7, the V gene TRBV14; 7 nucleotides line up with TRBD1. The CDR3 totals 18 residues. Germline loops: CDR1 SGHDN, CDR2 FVKESK. Trimming cost V 10 bases and J 0 bases; bases outside gene matches: 21. CDR3 DNA: TGTGCCAAAGCGGACCTAAACAGCCCTGGGACAGACTCCTACGAGCAGTACTTC. Translating it yields CAKADLNSPGTDSYEQYF. Supplemented by reference TRBV14 and TRBJ2-7, the full variable domain reads EAGVTQFPSHSVIEKGQTVTLRCDPISGHDNLYWYRRVMGKEIKFLLHFVKESKQDESGMPNNRFLAERTGGTYSTLKVQPAELEDSGVYFCAKADLNSPGTDSYEQYFGPGTRLTVT.

The rearrangement joins TRBV25-1 to TRBJ2-7, with 7 bases that match TRBD2. CDR3 size: 14 residues. The ends lost 1 base at V and 4 bases at J; junction bases unmatched: 4. The germline V gene encodes CDR1 MGHDK and CDR2 SYGVNS. The CDR3 sequence: CASSEWGGSYEQYF. For the CDR3, the DNA is TGTGCCAGCAGTGAATGGGGCGGGAGTTACGAGCAGTACTTC.